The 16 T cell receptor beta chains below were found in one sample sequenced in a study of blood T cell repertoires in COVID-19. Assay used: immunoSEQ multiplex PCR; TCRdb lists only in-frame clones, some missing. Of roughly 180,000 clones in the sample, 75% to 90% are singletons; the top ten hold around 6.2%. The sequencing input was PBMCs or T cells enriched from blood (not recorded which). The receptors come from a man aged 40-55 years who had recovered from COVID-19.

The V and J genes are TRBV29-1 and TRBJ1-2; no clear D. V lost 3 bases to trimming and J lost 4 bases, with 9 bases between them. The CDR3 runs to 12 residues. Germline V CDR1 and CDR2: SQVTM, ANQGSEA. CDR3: CSVDVEGYGYTF. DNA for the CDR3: TGCAGCGTTGATGTAGAGGGCTATGGCTACACCTTC.

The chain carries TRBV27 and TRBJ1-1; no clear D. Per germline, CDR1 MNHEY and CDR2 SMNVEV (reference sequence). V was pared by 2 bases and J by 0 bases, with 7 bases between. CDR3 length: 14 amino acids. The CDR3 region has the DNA TGTGCCAGCAGTTTAAACGGGGTGAACACTGAAGCTTTCTTT. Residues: CASSLNGVNTEAFF.

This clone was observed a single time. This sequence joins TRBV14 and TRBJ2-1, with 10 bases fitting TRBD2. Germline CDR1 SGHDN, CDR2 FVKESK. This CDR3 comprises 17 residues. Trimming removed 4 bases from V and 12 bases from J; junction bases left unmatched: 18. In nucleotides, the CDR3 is TGTGCCAGCAGCCCCACGTCCCGACTAGCGGGCCGAGTAGCGCAGTTCTTC. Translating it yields CASSPTSRLAGRVAQFF.

CDR3 nucleotides: TGTGCCAGCAGCACAGGACAGTTCAGCTATGGCTACACCTTC. Its translation is CASSTGQFSYGYTF. The J gene is TRBJ1-2, the V gene TRBV9; D is possibly TRBD1 (6 bases). The germline V gene encodes CDR1 SGDLS and CDR2 YYNGEE. CDR3 size: 14 residues. The V end lost 4 bases, the J end lost 4 bases, and 14 bases lay between the germline ends.

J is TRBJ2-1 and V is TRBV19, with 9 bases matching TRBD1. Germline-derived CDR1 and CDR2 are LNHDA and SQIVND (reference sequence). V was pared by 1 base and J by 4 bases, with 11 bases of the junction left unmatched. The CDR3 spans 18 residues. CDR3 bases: TGTGCCAGTAGTATAGCCCAAGGCAAGGGACAGGGATACAATGAGCAGTTCTTC. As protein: CASSIAQGKGQGYNEQFF. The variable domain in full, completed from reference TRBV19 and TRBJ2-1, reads DGGITQSPKYLFRKEGQNVTLSCEQNLNHDAMYWYRQDPGQGLRLIYYSQIVNDFQKGDIAEGYSVSREKKESFPLTVTSAQKNPTAFYLCASSIAQGKGQGYNEQFFGPGTRLTVL.

CDR3 nucleotide sequence: TGTGCTAGTGGTCCCTCCGGGAGGGAAGCTTTCTTT. This translates into CASGPSGREAFF. The rearrangement uses TRBV12-5 and TRBJ1-1; no firm D call. Germline lookup yields CDR1 LGHNT and CDR2 FRNRAP. Deletions cut 5 bases from V and 8 bases from J, with 12 bases between. This CDR3 spans 12 amino acids. Variable domain in full (rest from reference TRBV12-5 and TRBJ1-1): DARVTQTPRHKVTEMGQEVTMRCQPILGHNTVFWYRQTMMQGLELLAYFRNRAPLDDSGMPKDRFSAEMPDATLATLKIQPSEPRDSAVYFCASGPSGREAFFGQGTRLTVV.

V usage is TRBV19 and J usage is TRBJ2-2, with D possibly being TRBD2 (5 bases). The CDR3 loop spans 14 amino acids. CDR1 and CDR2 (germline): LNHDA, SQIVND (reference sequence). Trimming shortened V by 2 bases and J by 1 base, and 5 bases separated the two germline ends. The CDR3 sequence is CASSISGNTGELFF. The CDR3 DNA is TGTGCCAGTAGTATAAGCGGGAACACCGGGGAGCTGTTTTTT. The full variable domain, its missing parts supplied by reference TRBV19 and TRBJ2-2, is DGGITQSPKYLFRKEGQNVTLSCEQNLNHDAMYWYRQDPGQGLRLIYYSQIVNDFQKGDIAEGYSVSREKKESFPLTVTSAQKNPTAFYLCASSISGNTGELFFGEGSRLTVL.

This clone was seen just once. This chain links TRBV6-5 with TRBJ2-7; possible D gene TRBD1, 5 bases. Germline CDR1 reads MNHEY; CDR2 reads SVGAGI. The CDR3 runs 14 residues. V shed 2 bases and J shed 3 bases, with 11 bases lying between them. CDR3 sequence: CASSYRGENYEQYF. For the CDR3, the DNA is TGTGCCAGCAGTTACAGGGGCGAGAACTACGAGCAGTACTTC.

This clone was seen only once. CDR3 sequence (DNA): TGTGCCAGCAGCTTAAAAGGGAGGACAGATACGCAGTATTTT. Its protein is CASSLKGRTDTQYF. The rearrangement uses TRBV5-4 and TRBJ2-3; possible D gene TRBD2, 6 bases. This CDR3 region has 14 residues. Germline values: CDR1 SGHNT, CDR2 YYREEE (reference sequence). The V gene lost 2 bases and the J gene lost 3 bases, with 10 bases spanning the gap.

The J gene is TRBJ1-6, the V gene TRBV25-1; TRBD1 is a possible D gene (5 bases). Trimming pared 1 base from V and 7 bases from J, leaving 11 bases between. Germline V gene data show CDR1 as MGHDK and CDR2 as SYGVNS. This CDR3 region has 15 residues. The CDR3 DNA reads TGTGCCAGCAGTGAATTACGGTCAGGGAATTCACCCCTCCACTTT. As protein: CASSELRSGNSPLHF.

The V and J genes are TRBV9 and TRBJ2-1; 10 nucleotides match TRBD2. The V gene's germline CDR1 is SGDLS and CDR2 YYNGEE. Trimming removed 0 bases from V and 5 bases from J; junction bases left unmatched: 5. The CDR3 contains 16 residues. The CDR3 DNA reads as TGTGCCAGCAGCGTAGGGAGGCTAGCGGGAGACAATGAGCAGTTCTTC. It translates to CASSVGRLAGDNEQFF. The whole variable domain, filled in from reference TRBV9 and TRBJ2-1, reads DSGVTQTPKHLITATGQRVTLRCSPRSGDLSVYWYQQSLDQGLQFLIQYYNGEERAKGNILERFSAQQFPDLHSELNLSSLELGDSALYFCASSVGRLAGDNEQFFGPGTRLTVL.

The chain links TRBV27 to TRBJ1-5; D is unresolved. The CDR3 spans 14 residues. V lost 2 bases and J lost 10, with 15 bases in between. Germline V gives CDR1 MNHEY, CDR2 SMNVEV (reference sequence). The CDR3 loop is CASSLTGFGGPQHF. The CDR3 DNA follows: TGTGCCAGCAGTTTAACGGGGTTCGGTGGACCCCAGCATTTT.

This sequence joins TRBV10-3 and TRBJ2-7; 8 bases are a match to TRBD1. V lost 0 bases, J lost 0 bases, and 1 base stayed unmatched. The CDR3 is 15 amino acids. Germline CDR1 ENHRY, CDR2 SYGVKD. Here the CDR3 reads CAISESTGDSYEQYF. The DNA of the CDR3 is TGTGCCATCAGTGAGTCGACAGGGGACTCCTACGAGCAGTACTTC.

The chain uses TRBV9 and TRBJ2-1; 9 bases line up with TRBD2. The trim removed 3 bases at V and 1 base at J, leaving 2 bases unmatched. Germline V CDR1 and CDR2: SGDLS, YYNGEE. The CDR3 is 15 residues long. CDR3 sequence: CASSASGESYNEQFF. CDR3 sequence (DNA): TGTGCCAGCAGCGCTAGCGGGGAGTCCTACAATGAGCAGTTCTTC. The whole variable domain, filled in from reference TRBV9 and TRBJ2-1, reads DSGVTQTPKHLITATGQRVTLRCSPRSGDLSVYWYQQSLDQGLQFLIQYYNGEERAKGNILERFSAQQFPDLHSELNLSSLELGDSALYFCASSASGESYNEQFFGPGTRLTVL.

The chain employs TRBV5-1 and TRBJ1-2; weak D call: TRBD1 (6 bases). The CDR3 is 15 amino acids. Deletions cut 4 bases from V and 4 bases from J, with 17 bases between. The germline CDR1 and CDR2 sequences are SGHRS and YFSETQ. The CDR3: CASSDGQWGPYGYTF. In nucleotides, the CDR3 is TGCGCCAGCAGCGACGGACAGTGGGGGCCCTATGGCTACACCTTC.

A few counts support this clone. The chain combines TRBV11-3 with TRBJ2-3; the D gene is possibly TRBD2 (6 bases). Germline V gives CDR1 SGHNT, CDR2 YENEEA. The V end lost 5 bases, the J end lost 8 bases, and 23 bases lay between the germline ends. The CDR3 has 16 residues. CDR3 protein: CASSGTGTFYLGTQYF. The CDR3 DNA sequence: TGTGCCAGCAGCGGCACCGGGACTTTCTATTTAGGTACGCAGTATTTT.